A selection of T cell receptor beta chains follows, all from one sample in a study of shared T cell receptors in the human thymus. Profiled with immunoSEQ multiplex PCR; TCRdb holds only in-frame clones, not every one. This sample has approximately 660,000 clones, with approximately 87% found just once. A further study also used this sample, focusing on human thymus T cells.

Specimen: thymocytes. The receptors originated from a boy younger than two with a congenital heart defect. Both conserved end residues are trimmed from each CDR3.

V	J	CDR3
TRBV19	TRBJ1-3	ASSIVRYRRGNTIY
TRBV27	TRBJ2-1	ASSLFSSGSYNEQF
TRBV4-3	TRBJ1-3	ASSQDGGGTGISGNTIY
TRBV9	TRBJ2-7	ASSVEKEASGSTYEQY
TRBV19	TRBJ2-1	ASRLAGQRSDEQF
TRBV5-1	TRBJ1-1	ASSLTGGNTEAF
TRBV29-1	TRBJ2-5	SVGSRYQETQY
TRBV5-6	TRBJ2-1	ASSLGASESYNEQF
TRBV7-2	TRBJ1-2	ASSLPDRGGYT
TRBV7-2	TRBJ2-3	ASSLKLGGSTDTQY
TRBV5-1	TRBJ1-1	ASSLATSQGTEAF
TRBV4-2	TRBJ2-3	ASSQDVSDATDTQY
TRBV15	TRBJ2-7	ATSTGTGANYEQY
TRBV6-5	TRBJ2-3	ASSYSWAGTDTQY
TRBV7-6	TRBJ2-1	ASSSSGGSGEGEQF
TRBV5-6	TRBJ1-2	ASSPAGRMHGYT
TRBV5-5	TRBJ1-2	ASSLIWDRTGELHGYT
TRBV11-1	TRBJ1-2	ASSLGQGPPNYGYT
TRBV5-6	TRBJ2-5	ASSTGGRETQY
TRBV6-5	TRBJ2-1	ASSPQRGLGKQF
TRBV27	TRBJ1-1	ASSPHWLNTEAF
TRBV13	TRBJ1-2	ASSTGTVYGYT
TRBV27	TRBJ2-3	ASYRSGYSTDTQY
TRBV4-3	TRBJ2-1	ASSHANGDEQF
TRBV20-1	TRBJ2-5	SASRLADH
TRBV29-1	TRBJ1-4	SVVVRQGGNKTTNEKLF
TRBV6-5	TRBJ2-6	ASSLGHSNVLT
TRBV5-6	TRBJ2-7	ASSVAGCYEQY
TRBV25-1	TRBJ1-2	ASSPKGTGAYGYT
TRBV28	TRBJ2-1	ASSLTGAEQF
TRBV6-5	TRBJ1-2	ASSCLETGGDYGYT
TRBV25-1	TRBJ2-7	ASSDGAGGTWEQY
TRBV15	TRBJ2-5	ATRKGRDRGQETQY
TRBV7-8	TRBJ2-7	ASSLEAGGYYEQY
TRBV6-1	TRBJ1-2	ASSPRLYYGYT
TRBV4-2	TRBJ1-4	ASSQDTGDSPSTNEKLF
TRBV5-6	TRBJ2-2	ASSLLEPTGELF
TRBV14	TRBJ2-7	ASSHSSGYEQY
TRBV29-1	TRBJ2-1	SAKEKSGQSRYYNEQF
TRBV30	TRBJ2-2	AWSVVRLADNTGELF
TRBV5-4	TRBJ2-3	ASRTTGGSTDTQY
TRBV30	TRBJ2-7	AWADRRQGANEQY
TRBV28	TRBJ2-1	ASRDNPGQSIDNEQF
TRBV11-2	TRBJ2-7	ASSLNGLAEWGEQY
TRBV12-5	TRBJ2-5	ASGLMPTGDYKETQY
TRBV7-2	TRBJ2-7	ASSWGGAGEQY
TRBV27	-	ASSPLQGFHEQY
TRBV27	TRBJ2-7	ASREGGRDYEQY
TRBV6-5	TRBJ1-1	ASTLDGQNTEAF
TRBV7-2	TRBJ2-7	ASSLELAGGPYEQY
TRBV7-9	TRBJ2-7	ASSTHSGSSYYEQY
TRBV6-1	TRBJ2-1	ASSTGTSGSGEQF
TRBV27	TRBJ2-1	ASTGLAGDEQF
TRBV27	TRBJ2-7	ASSLRTLAAYEQY
TRBV29-1	TRBJ2-1	SVQQGAYEQF
TRBV11-2	TRBJ2-2	ASSSPSTSGNTGELF
TRBV12-5	TRBJ2-7	APPRRSPETYEQY
TRBV19	TRBJ1-2	ASKRQGVGYGYT
TRBV4-3	TRBJ2-2	ASSQDRGSTGELF